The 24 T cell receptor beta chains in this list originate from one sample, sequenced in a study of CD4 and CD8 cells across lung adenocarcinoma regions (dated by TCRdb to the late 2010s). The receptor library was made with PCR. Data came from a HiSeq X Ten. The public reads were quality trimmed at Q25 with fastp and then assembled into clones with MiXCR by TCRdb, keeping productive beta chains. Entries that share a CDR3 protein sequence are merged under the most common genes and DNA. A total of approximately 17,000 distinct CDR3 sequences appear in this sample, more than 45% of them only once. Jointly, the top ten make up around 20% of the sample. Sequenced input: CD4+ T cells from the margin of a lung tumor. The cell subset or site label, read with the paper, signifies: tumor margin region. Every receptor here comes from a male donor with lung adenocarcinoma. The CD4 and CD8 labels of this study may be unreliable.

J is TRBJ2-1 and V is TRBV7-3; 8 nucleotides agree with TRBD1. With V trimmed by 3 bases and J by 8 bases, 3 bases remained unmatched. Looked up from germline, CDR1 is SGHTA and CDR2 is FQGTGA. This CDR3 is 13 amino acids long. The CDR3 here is CASSFGQGYEQFF. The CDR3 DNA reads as TGTGCCAGCAGCTTTGGACAGGGCTATGAGCAGTTCTTC.

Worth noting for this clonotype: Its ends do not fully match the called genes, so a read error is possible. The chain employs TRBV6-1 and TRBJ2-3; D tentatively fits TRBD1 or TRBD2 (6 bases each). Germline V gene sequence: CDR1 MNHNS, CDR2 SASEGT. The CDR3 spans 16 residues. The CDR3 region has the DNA TGTGCCAGCAAGCAGGGACTGGCGGTGAGCACAGGGACGCAGTTTTTT. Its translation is CASKQGLAVSTGTQFF.

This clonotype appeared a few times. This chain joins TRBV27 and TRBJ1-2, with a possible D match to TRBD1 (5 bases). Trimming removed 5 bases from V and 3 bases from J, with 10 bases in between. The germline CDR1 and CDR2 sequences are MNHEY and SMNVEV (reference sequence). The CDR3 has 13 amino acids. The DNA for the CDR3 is TGTGCCAGCAGTCTTGGGGGAGACTATGGCTACACCTTC. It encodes CASSLGGDYGYTF.

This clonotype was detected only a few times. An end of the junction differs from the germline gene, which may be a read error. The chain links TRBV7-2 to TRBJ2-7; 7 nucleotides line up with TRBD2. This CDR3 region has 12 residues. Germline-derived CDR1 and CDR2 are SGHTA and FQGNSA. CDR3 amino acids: CATSGNGHEQYF. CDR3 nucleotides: TGTGCCACCAGCGGGAACGGCCACGAGCAGTACTTC. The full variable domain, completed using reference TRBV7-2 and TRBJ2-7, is GAGVSQSPSNKVTEKGKDVELRCDPISGHTALYWYRQSLGQGLEFLIYFQGNSAPDKSGLPSDRFSAERTGGSVSTLTIQRTQQEDSAVYLCATSGNGHEQYFGPGTRLTVT.

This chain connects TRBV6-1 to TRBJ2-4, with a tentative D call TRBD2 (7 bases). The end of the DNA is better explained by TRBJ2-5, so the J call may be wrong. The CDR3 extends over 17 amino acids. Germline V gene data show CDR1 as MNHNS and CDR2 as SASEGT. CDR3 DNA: TGTGCCAGCAGTGAGGGGGGCGGGGAGGGAGACCAAGAGACCCAGTACTTC. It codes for CASSEGGGEGDQETQYF.

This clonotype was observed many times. The CDR3 reads CASSEGTGAYNEQFF. The CDR3 nucleotides read TGTGCCAGCAGCGAAGGGACAGGGGCTTACAATGAGCAGTTCTTC. The chain joins TRBV7-6 to TRBJ2-1, with 10 bases fitting TRBD1. The CDR3 sequence is 15 residues long. In germline, CDR1 is SGHVS, CDR2 FNYEAQ. V dropped 5 bases and J dropped 4; count of bases not matched to a gene: 5. The variable domain in full, completed from reference TRBV7-6 and TRBJ2-1, reads GAGVSQSPRYKVTKRGQDVALRCDPISGHVSLYWYRQALGQGPEFLTYFNYEAQQDKSGLPNDRFSAERPEGSISTLTIQRTEQRDSAMYRCASSEGTGAYNEQFFGPGTRLTVL.

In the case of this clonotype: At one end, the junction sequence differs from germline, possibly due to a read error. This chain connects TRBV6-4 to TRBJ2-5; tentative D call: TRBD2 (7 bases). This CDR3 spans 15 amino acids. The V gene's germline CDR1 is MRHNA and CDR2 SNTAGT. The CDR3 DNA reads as TGTGGCGCGGGGGTCGGGGGCCGGGACCAAGAGACGCAGTACTTC. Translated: CGAGVGGRDQETQYF.

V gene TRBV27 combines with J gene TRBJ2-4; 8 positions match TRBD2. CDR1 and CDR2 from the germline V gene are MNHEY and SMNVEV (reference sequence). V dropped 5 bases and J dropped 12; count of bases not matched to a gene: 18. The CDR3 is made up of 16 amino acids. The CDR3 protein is CASSVAGLGVTDTQYF. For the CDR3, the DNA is TGTGCCAGCAGTGTAGCGGGGCTAGGCGTCACAGATACTCAGTACTTC.

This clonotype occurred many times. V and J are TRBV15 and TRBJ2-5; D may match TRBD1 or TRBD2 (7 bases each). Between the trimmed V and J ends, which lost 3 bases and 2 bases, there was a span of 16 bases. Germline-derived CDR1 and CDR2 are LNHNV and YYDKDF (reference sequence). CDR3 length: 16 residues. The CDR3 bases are TGTGCCACCAGCAGGGGGGAGGGGGCGCGTCAAGAGACCCAGTACTTC. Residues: CATSRGEGARQETQYF.

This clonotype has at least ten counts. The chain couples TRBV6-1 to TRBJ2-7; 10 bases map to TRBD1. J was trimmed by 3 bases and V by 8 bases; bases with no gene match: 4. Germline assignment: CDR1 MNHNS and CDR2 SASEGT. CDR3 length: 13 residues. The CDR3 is CASWGQGNYEQYF. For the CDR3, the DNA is TGTGCCAGCTGGGGACAGGGGAACTACGAGCAGTACTTC.

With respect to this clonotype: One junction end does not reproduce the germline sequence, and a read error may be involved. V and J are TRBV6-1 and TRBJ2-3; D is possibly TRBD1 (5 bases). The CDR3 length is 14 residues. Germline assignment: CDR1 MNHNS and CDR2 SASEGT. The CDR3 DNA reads TGTCGCAGCAGGGCTGTGGGCGCAGAAGATACGCAGTATTTC. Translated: CRSRAVGAEDTQYF.

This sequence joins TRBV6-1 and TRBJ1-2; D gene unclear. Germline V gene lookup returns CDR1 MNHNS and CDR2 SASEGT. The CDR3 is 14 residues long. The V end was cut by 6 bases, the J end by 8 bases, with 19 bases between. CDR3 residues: CASRELVVSGGYTF. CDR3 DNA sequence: TGTGCCAGCAGAGAGTTGGTGGTGTCGGGAGGCTACACCTTC.

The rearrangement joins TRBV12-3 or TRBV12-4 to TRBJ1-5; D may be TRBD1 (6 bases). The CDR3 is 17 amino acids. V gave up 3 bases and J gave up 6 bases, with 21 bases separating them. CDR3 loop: CASSFGVGGRMGQPQHF. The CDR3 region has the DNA TGTGCCAGCAGTTTCGGTGTTGGGGGGCGCATGGGTCAGCCCCAGCATTTT.

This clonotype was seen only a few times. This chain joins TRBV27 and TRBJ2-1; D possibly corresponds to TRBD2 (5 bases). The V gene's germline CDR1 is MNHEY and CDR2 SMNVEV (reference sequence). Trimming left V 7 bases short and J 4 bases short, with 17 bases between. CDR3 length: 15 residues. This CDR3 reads CASTAGVALYNEQFF. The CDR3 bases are TGTGCCAGCACCGCCGGGGTAGCGCTTTACAATGAGCAGTTCTTC.

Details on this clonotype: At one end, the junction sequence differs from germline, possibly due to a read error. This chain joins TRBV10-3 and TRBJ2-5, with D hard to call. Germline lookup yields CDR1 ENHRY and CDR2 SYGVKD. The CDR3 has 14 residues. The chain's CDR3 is CAGNVGRERETQYF. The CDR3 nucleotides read TGTGCGGGCAACGTGGGCCGTGAGCGAGAGACGCAGTACTTT.

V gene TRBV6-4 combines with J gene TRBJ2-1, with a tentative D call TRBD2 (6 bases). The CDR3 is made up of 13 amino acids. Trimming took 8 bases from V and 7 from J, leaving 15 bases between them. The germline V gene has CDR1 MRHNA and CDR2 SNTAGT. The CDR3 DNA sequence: TGTGCCAGCCGGGAGCCCATGCCGAATGAGCAGTTCTTC. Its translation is CASREPMPNEQFF.

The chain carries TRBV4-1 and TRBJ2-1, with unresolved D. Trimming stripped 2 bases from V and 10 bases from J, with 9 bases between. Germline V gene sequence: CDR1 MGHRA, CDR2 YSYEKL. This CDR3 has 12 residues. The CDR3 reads CASSQFGYEQFF. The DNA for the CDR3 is TGCGCCAGCAGCCAATTCGGCTACGAGCAGTTCTTC.

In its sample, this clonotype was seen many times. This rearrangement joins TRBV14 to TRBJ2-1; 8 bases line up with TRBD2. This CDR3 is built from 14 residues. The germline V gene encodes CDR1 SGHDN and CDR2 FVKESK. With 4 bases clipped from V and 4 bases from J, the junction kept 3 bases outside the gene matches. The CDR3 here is CASSLSGRYNEQFF. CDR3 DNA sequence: TGTGCCAGCAGCCTAAGCGGGAGATACAATGAGCAGTTCTTC.

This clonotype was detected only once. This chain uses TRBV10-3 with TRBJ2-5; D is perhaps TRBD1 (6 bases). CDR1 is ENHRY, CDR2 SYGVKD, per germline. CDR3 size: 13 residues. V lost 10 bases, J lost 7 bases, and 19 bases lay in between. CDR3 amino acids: CANRDRPRGTQYF. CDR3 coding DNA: TGTGCCAACAGAGACAGGCCCCGAGGGACCCAGTACTTC.

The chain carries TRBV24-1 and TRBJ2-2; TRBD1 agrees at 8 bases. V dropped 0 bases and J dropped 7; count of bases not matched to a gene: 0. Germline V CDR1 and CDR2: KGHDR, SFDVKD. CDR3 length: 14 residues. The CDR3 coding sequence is TGTGCCACCAGTGATTTGGGACAGGGCGGGGAGCTGTTTTTT. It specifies CATSDLGQGGELFF.

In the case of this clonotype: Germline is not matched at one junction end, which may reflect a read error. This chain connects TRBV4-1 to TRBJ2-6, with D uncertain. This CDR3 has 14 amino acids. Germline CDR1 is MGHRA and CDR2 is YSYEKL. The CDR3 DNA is TGCGCCAGCAGTGAGCGTTCTTGGTCCTACGTCCTGTCTTTC. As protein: CASSERSWSYVLSF.

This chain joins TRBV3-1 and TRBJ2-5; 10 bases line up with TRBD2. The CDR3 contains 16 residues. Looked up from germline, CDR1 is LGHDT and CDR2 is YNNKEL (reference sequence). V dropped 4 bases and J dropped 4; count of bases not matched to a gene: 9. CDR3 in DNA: TGTGCCAGCAGCCCACGAGGGAGCGGGAGGGGAGAGACCCAGTACTTC. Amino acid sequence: CASSPRGSGRGETQYF.

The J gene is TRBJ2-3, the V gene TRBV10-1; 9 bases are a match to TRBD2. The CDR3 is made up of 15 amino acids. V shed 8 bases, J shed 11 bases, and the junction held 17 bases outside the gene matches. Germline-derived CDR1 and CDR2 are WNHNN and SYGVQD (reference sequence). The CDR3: CASGAGGLAKDMQYF. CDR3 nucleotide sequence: TGCGCCAGCGGCGCGGGGGGGCTAGCCAAAGACATGCAGTATTTT.

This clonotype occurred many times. CDR3 protein: CASSFVGPKTNEQYF. CDR3 nucleotide sequence: TGCGCCAGCAGCTTCGTAGGTCCCAAGACTAACGAGCAGTACTTC. The chain carries TRBV5-1 and TRBJ2-7, with a weak D call TRBD2 (5 bases). With 2 bases removed from V and 5 bases from J, the gap between germline ends came to 17 bases. The CDR3 extends over 15 amino acids. CDR1 is SGHRS, CDR2 YFSETQ, per germline.